Below are 4 T cell receptor beta chains sequenced from a single sample in a study of regulatory T cells in long-lasting Graves disease. This sample's time point: newly diagnosed GD, antithyroid drugs for less than 3 months. The TCR library used RNA extracted from PBMCs. Construction of TCR beta libraries relied on iRepertoire HTBI primers and on Arm-PCR targeting CDR3 regions. TCRdb analysed the multiplex PCR reads with MiXCR anew, one entry per CDR3 protein. The sample carries 550,000 or so distinct CDR3 sequences, more than 10% recorded once. The data also belong to a second study, concerning T cells in Graves' hyperthyroidism and ophthalmopathy.

The sequencing used peripheral blood mononuclear cells (PBMCs), collected at new diagnosis, from a patient treated with antithyroid drugs. These receptor sequences come from a woman under 40 with Graves disease.

This clonotype was seen at least ten times. This chain connects TRBV12-3 or TRBV12-4 to TRBJ2-5, with TRBD2 matching over 9 bases. The CDR3 is 17 amino acids. V was pared by 3 bases and J by 0 bases, with 8 bases of the junction left unmatched. DNA of the CDR3: TGTGCCAGCAGTTTTTCTCGGGCTAGCGGGGACCAAGAGACCCAGTACTTC. This codes for CASSFSRASGDQETQYF.

This clonotype showed up just a few times. V usage is TRBV5-4 and J usage is TRBJ2-6; 10 nucleotides align to TRBD1. The CDR3 spans 18 residues. The J segment lost 0 bases and the V segment lost 4 bases, leaving 7 bases of the junction unmatched. In germline, CDR1 is SGHNT, CDR2 YYREEE (reference sequence). The CDR3: CASSPGRDRGSGANVLTF. CDR3 DNA sequence: TGTGCCAGCAGCCCCGGTCGGGACAGGGGCTCTGGGGCCAACGTCCTGACTTTC.

This clonotype was detected ten times or more. V and J are TRBV10-3 and TRBJ1-1; no definite D call. CDR1 is ENHRY, CDR2 SYGVKD, per germline. V dropped 3 bases and J dropped 4 bases, with 12 bases sitting between them. This CDR3 spans 14 amino acids. The CDR3 reads CAISDQRTLTEAFF. As DNA, the CDR3 is TGTGCCATCAGTGACCAGCGGACCCTCACTGAAGCTTTCTTT.

Regarding this clonotype: With only one base between it and a far larger clone, this is likely a read error. This chain connects TRBV11-2 to TRBJ2-1, with 7 bases matching TRBD2. With the DNA end fitting TRBJ2-5 better, the J assignment may be wrong. The CDR3 has 16 amino acids. The germline V gene has CDR1 SGHAT and CDR2 FQNNGV. DNA for the CDR3: TGTGCCAGCAGCTGGGGGGGGTCGACGTTCCAAGAGACCCAGTACTTC. This codes for CASSWGGSTFQETQYF.